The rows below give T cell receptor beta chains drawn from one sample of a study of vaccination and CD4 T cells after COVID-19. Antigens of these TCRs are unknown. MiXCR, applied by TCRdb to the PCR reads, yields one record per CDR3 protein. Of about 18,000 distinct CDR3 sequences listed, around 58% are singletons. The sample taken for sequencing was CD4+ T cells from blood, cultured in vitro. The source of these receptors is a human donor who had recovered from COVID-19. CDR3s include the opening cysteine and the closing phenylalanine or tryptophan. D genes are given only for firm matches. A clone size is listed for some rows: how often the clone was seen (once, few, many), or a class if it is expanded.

TGTGCCAGCAGTGAACGGGACCCCATCACCTACGAGCAGTACTTC	CASSERDPITYEQYF	-	15	TRBV6-1	-	TRBJ2-7
TGTGCCATCCCGCGCAGCGGGAGCGACAATGAGCAGTTCTTC	CAIPRSGSDNEQFF	-	14	TRBV7-9	TRBD2	TRBJ2-1
TGTGCCATCCTAGCGGCGAACACCGGGGAGCTGTTTTTT	CAILAANTGELFF	few	13	TRBV27	TRBD2	TRBJ2-2
TGTGCCAGCAGTTCGCTTGGGGGGGGCTGGGGCTACACCTTC	CASSSLGGGWGYTF	-	14	TRBV2	-	TRBJ1-2
TGTGCCAGCAGCCCGTCCGTGGCTAACTATGGCTACACCTTC	CASSPSVANYGYTF	-	14	TRBV5-4	-	TRBJ1-2
TGTGCCAGTAGTAGGTCAGGGGGACCCTATGGCTACACCTTC	CASSRSGGPYGYTF	-	14	TRBV19	TRBD1	TRBJ1-2
TGCAGTGCTAGTGACAGGGGCCATACGCAGTATTTT	CSASDRGHTQYF	-	12	TRBV20-1	TRBD1	TRBJ2-3
TGTGCCAGCAGTTACACAGGGAACTATGGCTACACCTTC	CASSYTGNYGYTF	few	13	TRBV12-3/TRBV12-4	-	TRBJ1-2
TGCAGCGTTGTCCGGACGGAGAACACTGAAGCTTTCTTT	CSVVRTENTEAFF	once	13	TRBV29-1	-	TRBJ1-1
TGTGCCAGTAGCACTACAGGGGGCGGGGGTCAGCCCCAGCATTTT	CASSTTGGGGQPQHF	few	15	TRBV19	TRBD1	TRBJ1-5
TGTGCCAGCAGTGCGGGGTCCTATGGCTACACCTTC	CASSAGSYGYTF	-	12	TRBV28	-	TRBJ1-2
TGTGCCATCAAACGGTCCGCGGAAGATACGCAGTATTTT	CAIKRSAEDTQYF	few	13	TRBV10-3	-	TRBJ2-3
TGTGCCAGCAGCCCCCGGAGCCGCGGGGCTTTCTTT	CASSPRSRGAFF	-	12	TRBV11-2	-	TRBJ1-1
TGTGCCAGCTCGAATCTCCTAGGGGGGGGCGGTGGCTACACCTTC	CASSNLLGGGGGYTF	-	15	TRBV6-1	-	TRBJ1-2
TGTGCCAGCAGTCCCTCGGGGCCAGGGGGGAACACTGAAGCTTTCTTT	CASSPSGPGGNTEAFF	-	16	TRBV7-9	TRBD1	TRBJ1-1
TGTGCCAGCAGCGGCGACACGGGGAAAAAAAACATTCAGTACTTC	CASSGDTGKKNIQYF	-	15	TRBV6-1	-	TRBJ2-4
TGCAGTGCTAGAGATTTGGCACTAGCGGGAGGCGAGCAGTACTTC	CSARDLALAGGEQYF	few	15	TRBV20-1	TRBD2	TRBJ2-7
TGTGCCAGCAGCGTAGTAAGAACGAACACCGGGGAGCTGTTTTTT	CASSVVRTNTGELFF	-	15	TRBV9	-	TRBJ2-2
TGTGCCAGTAGTATAGAACAGGGCCGAACGAACACTGAAGCTTTCTTT	CASSIEQGRTNTEAFF	few	16	TRBV19	-	TRBJ1-1
TGTGCCAGCAGCCGCCGGCCGAACCTCTCCTACGAGCAGTACTTC	CASSRRPNLSYEQYF	-	15	TRBV3-1	-	TRBJ2-7
TGTGCCAGCAGCTTGGCGGCAGGGCGAAGTGACTACACCTTC	CASSLAAGRSDYTF	-	14	TRBV5-6	-	TRBJ1-2
TGCAGTGCTAGGTTTAGCGGAGGGTCCTACGAGCAGTACTTC	CSARFSGGSYEQYF	-	14	TRBV20-1	-	TRBJ2-7
TGTGCCATCAGTTCCGGGACACTTAGGGAAGCTTTCTTT	CAISSGTLREAFF	-	13	TRBV10-3	-	TRBJ1-1
TGTGCCAGCAGCTTCGGCAGCCTCTTTGGGGGCTACACCTTC	CASSFGSLFGGYTF	-	14	TRBV11-2	-	TRBJ1-2
TGTGCCAGCAGTACTGGAGGGTTAGAGACCCAGTACTTC	CASSTGGLETQYF	-	13	TRBV9	-	TRBJ2-5
TGTGCCAGCCGAATTGTGTCCTATGGCTACACCTTC	CASRIVSYGYTF	-	12	TRBV28	-	TRBJ1-2
TGTGCCAGCAGCCGTTCAGGGGGGCAGGGAACCTACGAGCAGTACTTC	CASSRSGGQGTYEQYF	-	16	TRBV7-9	-	TRBJ2-7
TGCAGTGCCAAGGGTCTGAACACTGAAGCTTTCTTT	CSAKGLNTEAFF	-	12	TRBV20-1	-	TRBJ1-1
TGTGCCAGCAGTCCGGGACAGGCCGCTAACTATGGCTACACCTTC	CASSPGQAANYGYTF	few	15	TRBV2	TRBD1	TRBJ1-2
TGTGCCATCAGCGACGAGAGGGGAGGCAATCAGCCCCAGCATTTT	CAISDERGGNQPQHF	few	15	TRBV10-3	-	TRBJ1-5
TGTGCCAGCACCGACCTACAGGGGGCGGGGGGCTACACCTTC	CASTDLQGAGGYTF	few	14	TRBV27	TRBD1	TRBJ1-2
TGTGCCAGCAGTCACTCGGGACACCAAAATTCACCCCTCCACTTT	CASSHSGHQNSPLHF	few	15	TRBV2	-	TRBJ1-6
TGCGCCAGCAGCCAATCTCGGGGGGATGGCCACACCTTC	CASSQSRGDGHTF	-	13	TRBV4-3	-	TRBJ1-2
TGTGCCACCAGCATAACAGGGTCCCCTAGCACAGATACGCAGTATTTT	CATSITGSPSTDTQYF	once	16	TRBV24-1	-	TRBJ2-3
TGTGCCAGCAGCATCACAGGAAACACCATATATTTT	CASSITGNTIYF	once	12	TRBV5-5	-	TRBJ1-3
TGTGCCAGCAGCTTGGCGGGAGAGTACGAGCAGTACTTC	CASSLAGEYEQYF	once	13	TRBV11-3	TRBD2	TRBJ2-7
TGTGCCAGCAGTTTGCCCGGACAGGGGACCGGAAATCAGCCCCAGCATTTT	CASSLPGQGTGNQPQHF	-	17	TRBV6-5	TRBD1	TRBJ1-5
TGTGCCACCAGTGATTGGCTAGCAACTGAGCAGTTCTTC	CATSDWLATEQFF	once	13	TRBV24-1	-	TRBJ2-1
TGTGCCAGCAGTTCTCACAGGGGACGGGCCAGCAATCAGCCCCAGCATTTT	CASSSHRGRASNQPQHF	-	17	TRBV27	TRBD1	TRBJ1-5
TGTGCCAGCTCACCAACAGGGAGTAGCAATCAGCCCCAGCATTTT	CASSPTGSSNQPQHF	few	15	TRBV18	-	TRBJ1-5
TGTGCCAGCAGCAAGGGACTAGCGGAGGCAGTTAGCACAGATACGCAGTATTTT	CASSKGLAEAVSTDTQYF	-	18	TRBV11-2	TRBD2	TRBJ2-3
TGTGCCAGCCATTCGGGCCCCCGGGGAGGGGTAACAGATACGCAGTATTTT	CASHSGPRGGVTDTQYF	-	17	TRBV27	TRBD2	TRBJ2-3
TGCAGTGCTAGAGGACAGTTTGGGGCCTTT	CSARGQFGAF	-	10	TRBV20-1	-	TRBJ1-6
TGTGCTAGCAGCCGGGACTTCGAAGAGACCCAGTACTTC	CASSRDFEETQYF	few	13	TRBV7-7	-	TRBJ2-5
TGTGCCAGCAGTCCCCATGGGGCTGGCGGATATGGCTACACCTTC	CASSPHGAGGYGYTF	-	15	TRBV28	-	TRBJ1-2
TGTGCCAGCACCCTGTTGGGGGCGGCGGACACTGAAGCTTTCTTT	CASTLLGAADTEAFF	-	15	TRBV7-9	-	TRBJ1-1
TGTGCCAGCAGCTTAGGGGGGCGGGGAGAGACCCAGTACTTC	CASSLGGRGETQYF	few	14	TRBV7-2	-	TRBJ2-5
TGTGCCTGGATTAGACCTCAAGGCTACACCTTC	CAWIRPQGYTF	few	11	TRBV30	-	TRBJ1-2
TGTGCCAGCAGTTCCCGGTGGGCTAGGGAAAGCAATCAGCCCCAGCATTTT	CASSSRWARESNQPQHF	-	17	TRBV28	-	TRBJ1-5
TGTGCCAGTACGACGCAGCTTGGGCAGCCCCAGCATTTT	CASTTQLGQPQHF	few	13	TRBV19	-	TRBJ1-5
TGTGCCAGCACCTTACAAGAGGGCGGGGGGCTGTTTTTT	CASTLQEGGGLFF	once	13	TRBV12-3/TRBV12-4	TRBD2	TRBJ2-2
TGTGCCAGTAGCTCCGGGACAGGGCTCAATCAGCCCCAGCATTTT	CASSSGTGLNQPQHF	few	15	TRBV19	TRBD1	TRBJ1-5
TGTGCCAGTAGTATTACTCGGGAGACCCAGTACTTC	CASSITRETQYF	-	12	TRBV19	-	TRBJ2-5
TGCAGTGCTAGGAGGCAAGACACCGGGGAGCTGTTTTTT	CSARRQDTGELFF	-	13	TRBV20-1	-	TRBJ2-2
TGCGCCAGCAGCCAAGATCAGGGACTGGGGCCACCCCTCCACTTT	CASSQDQGLGPPLHF	-	15	TRBV4-3	-	TRBJ1-6
TGTGCCAGCAGCGTAGTTGGGGATTGGGAGACCCAGTACTTC	CASSVVGDWETQYF	-	14	TRBV9	-	TRBJ2-5
TGCAGTGCAACTAGCGGGACCATTTTCGAAAACATTCAGTACTTC	CSATSGTIFENIQYF	-	15	TRBV20-1	TRBD2	TRBJ2-4
TGCGCCAGCAGCCTGCTAAAGAACACCGGGGAGCTGTTTTTT	CASSLLKNTGELFF	-	14	TRBV5-1	-	TRBJ2-2
TGCGCCAGCAGCTTAGGGACAGCCACCGGGGAGCTGTTTTTT	CASSLGTATGELFF	-	14	TRBV5-1	TRBD1	TRBJ2-2
TGTGCCAGCTCACCCCTAACAGGGGACCAAGAGACCCAGTACTTC	CASSPLTGDQETQYF	-	15	TRBV18	TRBD1	TRBJ2-5